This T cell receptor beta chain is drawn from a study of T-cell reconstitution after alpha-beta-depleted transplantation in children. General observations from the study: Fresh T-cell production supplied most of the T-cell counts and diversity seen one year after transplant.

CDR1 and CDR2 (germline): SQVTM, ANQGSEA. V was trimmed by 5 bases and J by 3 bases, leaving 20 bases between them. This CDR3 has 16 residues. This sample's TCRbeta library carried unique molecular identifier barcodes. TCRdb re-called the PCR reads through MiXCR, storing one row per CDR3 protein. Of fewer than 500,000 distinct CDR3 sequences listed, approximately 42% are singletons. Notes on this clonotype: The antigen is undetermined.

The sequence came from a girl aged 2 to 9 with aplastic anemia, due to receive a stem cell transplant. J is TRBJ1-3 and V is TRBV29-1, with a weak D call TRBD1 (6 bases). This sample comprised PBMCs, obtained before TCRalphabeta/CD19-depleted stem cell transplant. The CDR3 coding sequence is TGCAGCGTTCGCAGCCCGCTGACAGGAAATGGAAACACCATATATTTT. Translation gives CSVRSPLTGNGNTIYF.